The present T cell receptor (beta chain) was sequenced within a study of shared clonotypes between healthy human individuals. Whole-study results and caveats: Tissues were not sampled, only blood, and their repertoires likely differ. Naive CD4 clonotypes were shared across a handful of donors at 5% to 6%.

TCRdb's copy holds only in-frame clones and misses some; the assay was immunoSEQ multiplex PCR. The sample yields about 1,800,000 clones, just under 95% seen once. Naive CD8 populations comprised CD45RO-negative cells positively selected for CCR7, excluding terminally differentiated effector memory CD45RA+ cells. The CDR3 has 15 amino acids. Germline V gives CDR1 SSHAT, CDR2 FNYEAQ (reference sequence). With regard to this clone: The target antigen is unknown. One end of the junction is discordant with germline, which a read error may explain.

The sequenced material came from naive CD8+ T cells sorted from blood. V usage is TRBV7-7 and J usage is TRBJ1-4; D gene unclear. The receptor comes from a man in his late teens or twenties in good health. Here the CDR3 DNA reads TGTGCTAGCAGCAAGACCGGCCCCCCTGGGGAAAAACTGTTTTTT. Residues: CASSKTGPPGEKLFF. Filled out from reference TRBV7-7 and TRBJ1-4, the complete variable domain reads GAGVSQSPRYKVTKRGQDVTLRCDPISSHATLYWYQQALGQGPEFLTYFNYEAQPDKSGLPSDRFSAERPEGSISTLTIQRTEQRDSAMYRCASSKTGPPGEKLFFGSGTQLSVL.